The T cell receptor beta chain described here comes from a study of blood T cell repertoires in COVID-19. Study context: From the United States, Italy and Spain came samples of acute and convalescent COVID-19. PBMCs, B-cell-depleted T cells, or T cells provided the cDNA or gDNA that made up the material.

Authors' methods: Amplification of reference gene primers was used by the study to estimate nucleated cell counts. Sequenced by immunoSEQ multiplex PCR; TCRdb stores in-frame clones only, minus some. The V and J calls and clone size come from that table; D and trimming were worked out from the DNA. The repertoire holds some 40,000 clones, with about two thirds as singletons. Looked up from germline, CDR1 is WNHNN and CDR2 is SYGVQD (reference sequence). CDR3 length: 14 residues. This clone is labeled as medium-sized (0.01 to 0.1%). The chain links TRBV10-1 to TRBJ1-5; 7 bases fit TRBD1. The receptor was isolated from an elderly man with acute or convalescent COVID-19. Sequenced material: peripheral blood. CDR3 in DNA: TGCGATGGGGGGACAGAGGTTAGCAATCAGCCCCAGCATTTT. Translated: CDGGTEVSNQPQHF.